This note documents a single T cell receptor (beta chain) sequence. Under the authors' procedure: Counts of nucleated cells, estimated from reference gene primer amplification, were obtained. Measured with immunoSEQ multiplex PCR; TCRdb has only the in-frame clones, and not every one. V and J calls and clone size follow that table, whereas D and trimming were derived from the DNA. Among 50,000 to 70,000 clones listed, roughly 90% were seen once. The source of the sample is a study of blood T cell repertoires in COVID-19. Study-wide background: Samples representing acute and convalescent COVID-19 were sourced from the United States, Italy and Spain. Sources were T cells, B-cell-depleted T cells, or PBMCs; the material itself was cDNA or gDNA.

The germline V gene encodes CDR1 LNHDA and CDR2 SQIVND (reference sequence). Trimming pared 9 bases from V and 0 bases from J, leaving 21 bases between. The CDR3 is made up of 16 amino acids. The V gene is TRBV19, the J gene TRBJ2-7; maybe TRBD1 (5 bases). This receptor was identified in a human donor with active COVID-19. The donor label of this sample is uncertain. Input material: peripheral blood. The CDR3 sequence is CASQNLRQFSSYEQYV. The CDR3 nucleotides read TGTGCCAGCCAGAACCTCCGACAGTTTAGCTCCTACGAGCAGTACGTC.